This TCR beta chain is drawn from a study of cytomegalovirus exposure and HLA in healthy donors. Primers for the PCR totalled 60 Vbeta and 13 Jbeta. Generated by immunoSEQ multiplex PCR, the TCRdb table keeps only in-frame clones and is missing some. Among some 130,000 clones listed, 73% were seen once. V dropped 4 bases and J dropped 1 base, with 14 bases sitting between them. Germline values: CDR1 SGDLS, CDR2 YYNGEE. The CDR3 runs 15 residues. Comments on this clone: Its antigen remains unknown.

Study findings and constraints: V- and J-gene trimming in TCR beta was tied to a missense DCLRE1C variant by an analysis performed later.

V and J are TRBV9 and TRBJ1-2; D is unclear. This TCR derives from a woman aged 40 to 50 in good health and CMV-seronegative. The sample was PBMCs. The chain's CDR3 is CASSPGSWLNYGYTF. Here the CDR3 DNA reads TGTGCCAGCAGCCCCGGGTCTTGGCTTAACTATGGCTACACCTTC.